The 27 T cell receptor beta chains in this list originate from one sample, sequenced in a study of blood T cell repertoires in COVID-19. Measured with immunoSEQ multiplex PCR; TCRdb has only the in-frame clones, and not every one. The table includes 150,000 to 200,000 clones, roughly 79% detected once. The specimen sequenced was peripheral blood. These receptors were collected from a woman older than 75 with acute or convalescent COVID-19.

The J gene is TRBJ2-1, the V gene TRBV5-1; 12 bases fit TRBD2. Germline CDR1 reads SGHRS; CDR2 reads YFSETQ. This CDR3 contains 17 residues. Trimming at V came to 0 bases and at J to 0 bases, leaving 1 base not matched to a gene. The CDR3 loop reads CASSLETSGSSYNEQFF. DNA for the CDR3: TGCGCCAGCAGCTTGGAGACTAGCGGGAGCTCCTACAATGAGCAGTTCTTC.

This rearrangement joins TRBV7-2 to TRBJ1-1; unclear D gene. The CDR3 is 13 residues long. V lost 5 bases and J lost 5, with 12 bases in between. Germline CDR1 and CDR2: SGHTA and FQGNSA. CDR3 protein: CASSVLVRTEAFF. The CDR3 DNA follows: TGTGCCAGCAGCGTCCTCGTACGGACTGAAGCTTTCTTT.

This sequence joins TRBV27 and TRBJ1-1, with a tentative D call TRBD1 (6 bases). Germline CDR1 reads MNHEY; CDR2 reads SMNVEV (reference sequence). V lost 6 bases to trimming and J lost 0 bases, with 14 bases between them. This CDR3 has 15 amino acids. The CDR3: CASSPGGQLNTEAFF. DNA for the CDR3: TGTGCCAGCAGCCCGGGGGGCCAGTTGAACACTGAAGCTTTCTTT.

The sample holds one count of this clone. The rearrangement joins TRBV24-1 to TRBJ1-1; D gene ambiguous. CDR1 is KGHDR and CDR2 is SFDVKD in the germline V gene. The CDR3 runs to 10 residues. V lost 9 bases, J lost 6 bases, and 7 bases lay in between. The DNA of the CDR3 is TGTGCCACCCAGAAAGCTGAAGCTTTCTTT. It codes for CATQKAEAFF.

This clone was seen just once. This chain uses TRBV2 with TRBJ1-4; D unclear. Germline V gene lookup returns CDR1 SNHLY and CDR2 FYNNEI. Between the trimmed V and J ends, which lost 8 bases and 4 bases, there was a span of 8 bases. The CDR3 contains 12 residues. Here the CDR3 reads CASGRHNEKLFF. In DNA, the CDR3 is TGTGCCAGCGGGAGGCATAATGAAAAACTGTTTTTT.

The V call is TRBV4-1, the J call TRBJ2-7; TRBD1 aligns across 7 bases. This CDR3 is 16 amino acids long. Germline V gives CDR1 MGHRA, CDR2 YSYEKL. Unmatched junction bases numbered 11, after V lost 3 bases and J lost 3 bases. As DNA, the CDR3 is TGCGCCAGCAGCCAGGATATCCGGGACAGCCGCTACGAGCAGTACTTC. This sequence encodes CASSQDIRDSRYEQYF.

The J gene is TRBJ2-2, the V gene TRBV5-1, with 14 bases identical to TRBD2. With 5 bases clipped from V and 6 bases from J, the junction kept 3 bases outside the gene matches. The CDR3 sequence is 15 residues long. Germline CDR1 is SGHRS and CDR2 is YFSETQ. CDR3 sequence reads: CASSLTSGRAGELFF. The CDR3 DNA follows: TGCGCCAGCAGTTTGACTAGCGGGAGGGCCGGGGAGCTGTTTTTT.

The chain is built from TRBV10-3 and TRBJ2-7, with TRBD2 matching over 8 bases. Trimming cost V 0 bases and J 2 bases; bases outside gene matches: 3. The CDR3 sequence is 15 residues long. Germline lookup yields CDR1 ENHRY and CDR2 SYGVKD. CDR3 sequence: CAISESSGRAYEQYF. Written as DNA, the CDR3 is TGTGCCATCAGTGAGTCCAGCGGGAGAGCCTACGAGCAGTACTTC.

The chain joins TRBV7-9 to TRBJ1-1; TRBD1 agrees at 8 bases. The junction had 10 bases not matched to a gene; V was cut back by 5 bases and J by 2 bases. The CDR3 consists of 16 residues. Germline V lookup: CDR1 SEHNR, CDR2 FQNEAQ (reference sequence). The CDR3 DNA is TGTGCCAGCAGCACCTGGACAGGGAGAGTTAACACTGAAGCTTTCTTT. Its protein product is CASSTWTGRVNTEAFF. The variable domain in full, completed from reference TRBV7-9 and TRBJ1-1, reads DTGVSQNPRHKITKRGQNVTFRCDPISEHNRLYWYRQTLGQGPEFLTYFQNEAQLEKSRLLSDRFSAERPKGSFSTLEIQRTEQGDSAMYLCASSTWTGRVNTEAFFGQGTRLTVV.

The rearrangement joins TRBV19 to TRBJ1-1; TRBD1 matches 8 bases. Looked up from germline, CDR1 is LNHDA and CDR2 is SQIVND (reference sequence). This CDR3 has 18 residues. The ends lost 5 bases at V and 3 bases at J; junction bases unmatched: 17. CDR3 sequence: CASSGEDRAVRRHTEAFF. As DNA, the CDR3 is TGTGCCAGTAGTGGTGAGGACAGGGCGGTGCGTAGGCACACTGAAGCTTTCTTT.

The CDR3 spells CASSIVRYRGRDYNEQFF. DNA of the CDR3: TGTGCCAGTAGTATAGTTAGATACAGGGGTCGTGACTACAATGAGCAGTTCTTC. The V call is TRBV19, the J call TRBJ2-1, with 7 bases that match TRBD1. V dropped 1 base and J dropped 3; count of bases not matched to a gene: 12. This CDR3 contains 18 residues. Per germline, CDR1 LNHDA and CDR2 SQIVND (reference sequence).

The CDR3 loop reads CASSLARDSYYSNQPQHF. Written as DNA, the CDR3 is TGTGCCAGCAGCTTGGCGAGGGACAGCTATTATAGCAATCAGCCCCAGCATTTT. The chain employs TRBV5-8 and TRBJ1-5, with 7 bases matching TRBD1. The germline gives CDR1 SGHTS, CDR2 YDEGEE. The length of the CDR3 is 18 residues. V trimming: 0 bases; J trimming: 0 bases; junction bases outside the gene matches: 9.

This rearrangement joins TRBV5-4 to TRBJ2-3, with 10 bases matching TRBD2. There are 14 residues in the CDR3. Germline V CDR1 and CDR2: SGHNT, YYREEE (reference sequence). The trim removed 8 bases at V and 2 bases at J, leaving 5 bases unmatched. DNA of the CDR3: TGTGCCAGTAGGACTAGCGGTTACACAGATACGCAGTATTTT. Translated: CASRTSGYTDTQYF.

This clone was detected a few times. The V call is TRBV3-1 (or the pseudogene TRBV3-2), the J call TRBJ1-2; D remains ambiguous. Trimming left V 4 bases short and J 8 bases short, with 11 bases between. The CDR3 is made up of 12 amino acids. CDR1 is LGHDT, CDR2 YNNKEL, per germline (reference sequence). The CDR3 DNA reads as TGTGCCAGCAGCCCCATGGGCAACGGCTACACCTTC. Amino acid sequence: CASSPMGNGYTF.

This rearrangement joins TRBV7-2 to TRBJ1-2; no reliable D call. Germline CDR1 reads SGHTA; CDR2 reads FQGNSA. V was pared by 2 bases and J by 3 bases, with 4 bases between. This CDR3 is built from 12 residues. Here the CDR3 reads CASSLIDYGYTF. Here the CDR3 DNA reads TGTGCCAGCAGCTTAATCGACTATGGCTACACCTTC.

V is TRBV6-1 and J is TRBJ2-7; TRBD1 matches 7 bases. Trimming removed 6 bases from V and 1 base from J; junction bases left unmatched: 9. This CDR3 has 15 residues. Per the germline V gene, CDR1 is MNHNS and CDR2 is SASEGT. As DNA, the CDR3 is TGTGCCAGCAGACGCGGTGCGGACAGGTCCTACGAGCAGTACTTC. Its protein is CASRRGADRSYEQYF.

The rearrangement links TRBV29-1 to TRBJ2-3; possible D gene TRBD2, 6 bases. Germline values: CDR1 SQVTM, CDR2 ANQGSEA. This CDR3 region has 13 residues. Trimming removed 7 bases at V and 0 bases at J, with 11 bases between. Here the CDR3 DNA reads TGCAGCGGCGGGACTGGAAGCACAGATACGCAGTATTTT. This codes for CSGGTGSTDTQYF.

J is TRBJ1-6 and V is TRBV21-1. TRBV21-1 is given as a pseudogene. This CDR3 is 16 amino acids long. This CDR3 reads CASSRGVRTYNSPLHF. CDR3 nucleotides: TGTGCCAGCAGCCGGGGGGTTAGGACCTATAATTCACCCCTCCACTTT.

The chain uses TRBV5-1 and TRBJ2-5, with 8 bases identical to TRBD2. Germline V gene data show CDR1 as SGHRS and CDR2 as YFSETQ. This CDR3 region has 16 residues. The trim removed 4 bases at V and 2 bases at J, leaving 10 bases unmatched. As DNA, the CDR3 is TGCGCCAGCAGCCCGGGGGTGGCTAGCGGGCAAGAGACCCAGTACTTC. The encoded protein is CASSPGVASGQETQYF.

This clone was detected ten times or more. This chain joins TRBV4-2 and TRBJ2-7, with TRBD2 identical over 8 bases. Germline CDR1 is LGHNA and CDR2 is YNFKEQ. With V trimmed by 0 bases and J by 4 bases, 14 bases remained unmatched. The CDR3 consists of 18 residues. CDR3 DNA sequence: TGTGCCAGCAGCCAAGACTACACCGGGACTAGGGGGGCGTACGAGCAGTACTTC. As protein: CASSQDYTGTRGAYEQYF.

V gene TRBV5-1 combines with J gene TRBJ2-2; 9 positions match TRBD1. The trim removed 4 bases at V and 5 bases at J, leaving 3 bases unmatched. Germline V gene sequence: CDR1 SGHRS, CDR2 YFSETQ. The CDR3 consists of 14 residues. DNA for the CDR3: TGCGCCAGCAGCGGGACAGGGATGACCGGGGAGCTGTTTTTT. Protein: CASSGTGMTGELFF.

CDR3: CSVEGRGRLALSSYNEQFF. In DNA form, the CDR3 reads TGCAGCGTTGAAGGTCGGGGACGTCTAGCGCTCTCCTCCTACAATGAGCAGTTCTTC. The chain has TRBV29-1 and TRBJ2-1; D perhaps matches TRBD2 (6 bases). The length of the CDR3 is 19 residues. The V and J ends lost 1 base and 0 bases respectively, with 22 bases between them. The germline CDR1 and CDR2 sequences are SQVTM and ANQGSEA.

The rearrangement uses TRBV7-4 and TRBJ1-1, with D unclear. Germline V CDR1 and CDR2: SGHVT, SQSDAQ. CDR3 length: 16 residues. The germline V and J ends were trimmed by 1 base and 2 bases, with 14 bases remaining between them. In DNA form, the CDR3 reads TGTGCCAGCAGCTTAGGATCCCCCGGGAATAACACTGAAGCTTTCTTT. Its protein product is CASSLGSPGNNTEAFF.

The gene calls are TRBV9 and TRBJ2-6; D might be TRBD1 (7 bases). V gave up 4 bases and J gave up 4 bases, with 21 bases separating them. CDR3 length: 18 residues. Germline V gene sequence: CDR1 SGDLS, CDR2 YYNGEE. CDR3 protein: CASSPSGTAGAGANVLTF. In DNA form, the CDR3 reads TGTGCCAGCAGCCCCTCCGGGACAGCGGGCGCCGGGGCCAACGTCCTGACTTTC.

The chain has TRBV11-2 and TRBJ1-1, with TRBD1 as a possible D gene (5 bases). CDR3 size: 15 residues. V shed 0 bases and J shed 0 bases, with 8 bases lying between them. The germline CDR1 and CDR2 sequences are SGHAT and FQNNGV. The DNA for the CDR3 is TGTGCCAGCAGCTTAGATGGGGCAATGAACACTGAAGCTTTCTTT. This translates into CASSLDGAMNTEAFF. Based on the CDR3 plus reference TRBV11-2 and TRBJ1-1, the full variable domain is EAGVAQSPRYKIIEKRQSVAFWCNPISGHATLYWYQQILGQGPKLLIQFQNNGVVDDSQLPKDRFSAERLKGVDSTLKIQPAKLEDSAVYLCASSLDGAMNTEAFFGQGTRLTVV.

The chain joins TRBV7-2 to TRBJ2-7; 10 positions match TRBD2. This CDR3 has 14 residues. Germline CDR1 reads SGHTA; CDR2 reads FQGNSA. Trimming took 5 bases from V and 9 from J; bases not matched to a gene: 10. The CDR3 protein is CASSPSSGRAAQYF. Here the CDR3 DNA reads TGTGCCAGCAGCCCTTCTAGCGGGAGAGCGGCGCAGTACTTC.

The V call is TRBV30, the J call TRBJ2-7, with a weak D call TRBD2 (6 bases). Germline V gives CDR1 GTSNPN, CDR2 SVGIG (reference sequence). The CDR3 runs to 12 residues. The ends were cut back, 5 bases at V and 4 bases at J, with 12 bases in the middle. Here the CDR3 reads CAWGRGYYEQYF. The CDR3 DNA follows: TGTGCCTGGGGCCGGGGGTATTACGAGCAGTACTTC.